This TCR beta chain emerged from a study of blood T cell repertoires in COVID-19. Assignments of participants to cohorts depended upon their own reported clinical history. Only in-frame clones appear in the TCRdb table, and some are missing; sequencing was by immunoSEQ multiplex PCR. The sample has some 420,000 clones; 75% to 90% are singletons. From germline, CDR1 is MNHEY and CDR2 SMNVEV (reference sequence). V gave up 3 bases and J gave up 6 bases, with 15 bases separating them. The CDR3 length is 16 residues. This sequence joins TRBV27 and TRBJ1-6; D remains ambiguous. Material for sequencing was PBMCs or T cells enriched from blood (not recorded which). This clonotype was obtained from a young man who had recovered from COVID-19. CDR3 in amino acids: CASSFTGSRSNSPLHF. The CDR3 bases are TGTGCCAGCAGTTTCACGGGGAGTAGAAGTAATTCACCCCTCCACTTT.